One T cell receptor beta chain is described in this entry. Its antigen remains unknown. TCRdb reprocessed the 5' RACE reads via MiXCR and lists one record per CDR3 protein. Of approximately 520,000 distinct CDR3 sequences listed, 5.3% are singletons. This sample was taken from a study of CD8 T cells in ankylosing spondylitis. Broader study findings: Several highly homologous variants formed a TCR beta motif that appeared characteristic of ankylosing spondylitis blood.

V lost 7 bases to trimming and J lost 0 bases, with 16 bases between them. CDR1 and CDR2 (germline): DFQATT, SNEGSKA (reference sequence). The CDR3 runs to 14 residues. This clonotype was sampled from a male donor with ankylosing spondylitis. Sequencing used blood, either unsorted or a sorted T cell fraction (not recorded which). The J gene is TRBJ2-7, the V gene TRBV20-1; either TRBD1 or TRBD2 may fit D (8 bases each). Here the CDR3 reads CSGGQAGGSYEQYF. CDR3 bases: TGCAGTGGGGGACAGGCGGGGGGCTCCTACGAGCAGTACTTC.